Listed here are 20 T cell receptor beta chains from one sample, sequenced in a study of T cells in women clearing cervical HPV infection. Here immunoSEQ multiplex PCR was the method, and the copy in TCRdb shows in-frame clones only, minus some. This table lists approximately 17,000 clones. The specimen was blood buffy coat. These receptors originate from a woman between 18 and 70 years old with a cervical HPV16 infection that either progressed to CIN3+ or cleared (not recorded which).

On this clone itself: The CDR3 end is not reached by the read, which stops 3 residues before it; the germline J gene fills it in. The chain recombines TRBV18 with TRBJ1-6; the match to TRBD1 covers 8 bases. Germline lookup yields CDR1 KGHSH and CDR2 LQKENI. The CDR3 spans 16 residues. V dropped 4 bases and J dropped 0; count of bases not matched to a gene: 2. The sequenced part of the CDR3 DNA is TGTGCCAGCTCACGAGACAGGGGCTCCTATAATTCACCC. Its translation is CASSRDRGSYNSP. The complete CDR3 sequence is CASSRDRGSYNSPLHF.

Comment on this clone: With the read ending 3 residues before the CDR3 end, the germline J gene is used to fill in that end. The rearrangement links TRBV5-1 to TRBJ2-7, with 9 bases matching TRBD1. V dropped 0 bases and J dropped 2; count of bases not matched to a gene: 15. CDR3 length: 19 amino acids. Germline values: CDR1 SGHRS, CDR2 YFSETQ. CDR3 bases read: TGCGCCAGCAGCTTGGCCGCCGGGACAGGGACGGCAGGGACCTACGAG. Residues: CASSLAAGTGTAGTYE. The CDR3 reads in full as CASSLAAGTGTAGTYEQYF.

For this clone: From the germline J gene comes the end of the CDR3, since the read stops 3 residues before it. The chain links TRBV27 to TRBJ1-6; D not resolved. The CDR3 is 13 amino acids. The germline V gene encodes CDR1 MNHEY and CDR2 SMNVEV (reference sequence). The V end was cut by 5 bases, the J end by 3 bases, with 5 bases between. The CDR3 region is CASSPLYNSPLHF. The part of the CDR3 DNA that was read is TGTGCCAGCAGTCCCCTCTATAATTCACCC.

With respect to this clone: From the germline J gene comes the end of the CDR3, since the read stops 3 residues before it. The V and J genes are TRBV5-1 and TRBJ2-5, with D unresolved. Trimming took 5 bases from V and 2 from J, leaving 13 bases between them. The CDR3 sequence is 14 residues long. Germline V gene lookup returns CDR1 SGHRS and CDR2 YFSETQ. This CDR3 is CASSYDITQETQYF. The DNA read from the CDR3 is TGCGCCAGCAGTTATGACATCACTCAAGAGACC.

Worth noting for this clone: The read gets to within 3 residues of the CDR3 end, and the germline J gene fills in the rest. This chain joins TRBV20-1 and TRBJ2-7; TRBD1 aligns across 10 bases. V shed 4 bases, J shed 2 bases, and the junction held 5 bases outside the gene matches. CDR3 length: 14 amino acids. Germline V lookup: CDR1 DFQATT, CDR2 SNEGSKA (reference sequence). Here the CDR3 reads CSAMRQGAPYEQYF. Partial CDR3 DNA: TGCAGTGCTATGAGACAGGGGGCCCCCTACGAG.

Note on this clone: The read gets to within 3 residues of the CDR3 end, and the germline J gene fills in the rest. The chain combines TRBV5-3 with TRBJ2-3, with 9 bases that match TRBD2. TRBV5-3 is noted as an ORF with a role that remains uncertain. The CDR3 is 16 residues long. With V trimmed by 4 bases and J by 2 bases, 8 bases remained unmatched. The CDR3 sequence: CARSPPGTSLTDTQYF. The sequenced CDR3 bases are TGTGCCAGAAGCCCCCCCGGGACTAGCCTCACAGATACG.

The CDR3 reads CSAVTGREKKLFF. The sequenced part of the CDR3 DNA is TGCAGTGCAGTCACAGGGAGGGAGAAAAAA. The chain recombines TRBV20-1 with TRBJ1-4; maybe TRBD1 (6 bases). The read terminates 3 residues ahead of where the CDR3 ends, so the germline J gene completes it. The CDR3 has 13 residues. V was shortened by 6 bases and J by 9 bases, with 17 bases between the two germline ends. Germline V gives CDR1 DFQATT, CDR2 SNEGSKA (reference sequence).

Comment on this clone: The read stops 3 residues short of the end of the CDR3; the missing end is completed from the germline J gene. The J gene is TRBJ2-7, the V gene TRBV10-3; 9 nucleotides match TRBD2. The V segment lost 5 bases and the J segment 2 bases; nucleotides outside the gene matches: 7. Germline CDR1 is ENHRY and CDR2 is SYGVKD. CDR3 length: 15 residues. The sequenced part of the CDR3 DNA is TGTGCCATCAGTAAAATAGCGGGGGAACCCTACGAG. Its translation: CAISKIAGEPYE. Given in full, the CDR3 is CAISKIAGEPYEQYF.

As regards this clone: The read ends 3 residues before the CDR3 terminus; that terminus is restored from the germline J gene. V and J are TRBV20-1 and TRBJ1-2; D gene unclear. The CDR3 covers 10 residues. Trimming removed 5 bases at V and 6 bases at J, with 7 bases between. In germline, CDR1 is DFQATT, CDR2 SNEGSKA (reference sequence). CDR3 DNA, as far as it was read: TGCAGTGCTCTTTCCCATGGC. Protein: CSALSHG. From start to end, the CDR3 is CSALSHGYTF.

Of note for this clone: The observed sequence ends 3 residues before the CDR3 terminus, with the missing tail filled in from the germline J gene. The chain employs TRBV19 and TRBJ1-4; D is unclear. The CDR3 is 12 amino acids. Trimming removed 8 bases from V and 8 bases from J, with 12 bases in between. The germline V gene encodes CDR1 LNHDA and CDR2 SQIVND (reference sequence). CDR3 sequence: CASEAGDEKLFF. The sequenced CDR3 bases are TGTGCCAGTGAGGCAGGCGACGAAAAA. The entire variable domain, with the rest obtained from reference TRBV19 and TRBJ1-4, is as follows: DGGITQSPKYLFRKEGQNVTLSCEQNLNHDAMYWYRQDPGQGLRLIYYSQIVNDFQKGDIAEGYSVSREKKESFPLTVTSAQKNPTAFYLCASEAGDEKLFFGSGTQLSVL.

With regard to this clone: The read terminates 3 residues ahead of where the CDR3 ends, so the germline J gene completes it. This chain connects TRBV5-1 to TRBJ1-5, with 10 bases lining up with TRBD1. The CDR3 has 15 residues. Germline CDR1 is SGHRS and CDR2 is YFSETQ. V was pared by 0 bases and J by 5 bases, with 2 bases of the junction left unmatched. CDR3 loop: CASSLGQGAYQPQHF. The covered CDR3 bases are TGCGCCAGCAGCTTGGGACAGGGGGCTTATCAGCCC.

In the case of this clone: The CDR3 goes on 3 residues after the read ends, and that part is filled in from the germline J gene. This rearrangement joins TRBV6-2 or TRBV6-3 to TRBJ2-7; 11 nucleotides agree with TRBD2. The length of the CDR3 is 14 residues. The V gene end was trimmed by 6 bases and the J gene end by 6 bases; junction bases not matched to a gene: 7. Germline V gene sequence: CDR1 MNHEY, CDR2 SVGEGT. The CDR3 here is CASRLLAGGSEQYF. The part of the CDR3 DNA that was read is TGTGCCAGCAGACTCCTAGCGGGAGGATCCGAG.

On this clone itself: The missing CDR3 end, 3 residues past where the read stops, is filled in from the germline J gene. The chain couples TRBV10-1 to TRBJ2-7; a weak D match, TRBD2 (7 bases). Germline V gene lookup returns CDR1 WNHNN and CDR2 SYGVQD (reference sequence). V lost 8 bases to trimming and J lost 1 base, with 15 bases between them. This CDR3 comprises 14 residues. The sequenced CDR3 bases are TGCGCCAGCTCGAAGGGGGGGGAATCCTACGAG. It codes for CASSKGGESYE. Given in full, the CDR3 is CASSKGGESYEQYF.

As to this clone: Sequencing ends 3 residues short of the CDR3 end; the germline J gene provides the rest. The chain uses TRBV2 and TRBJ2-7, with D maybe TRBD1 (6 bases). Germline values: CDR1 SNHLY, CDR2 FYNNEI. V lost 3 bases, J lost 4 bases, and 10 bases lay in between. The CDR3 length is 13 residues. This CDR3 reads CASSEGTSYEQYF. The CDR3 bases that were read are TGTGCCAGCAGTGAGGGGACATCTTACGAG. Combining the CDR3 with reference TRBV2 and TRBJ2-7 gives the whole variable domain EPEVTQTPSHQVTQMGQEVILRCVPISNHLYFYWYRQILGQKVEFLVSFYNNEISEKSEIFDDQFSVERPDGSNFTLKIRSTKLEDSAMYFCASSEGTSYEQYFGPGTRLTVT.

About this clone itself: The sequenced fragment ends 3 residues before the CDR3 boundary, so the rest is inferred from the germline J gene. The chain combines TRBV19 with TRBJ1-5; possible D gene TRBD1, 5 bases. Between the trimmed V and J ends, which lost 2 bases and 5 bases, there was a span of 16 bases. From germline, CDR1 is LNHDA and CDR2 SQIVND (reference sequence). The CDR3 covers 16 residues. The CDR3: CASSIIRRGWDQPQHF. The DNA read from the CDR3 is TGTGCCAGTAGTATAATAAGGAGGGGTTGGGATCAGCCC.

This clone is labeled medium-sized based on frequency. With the read ending 3 residues before the CDR3 end, the germline J gene is used to fill in that end. The chain combines TRBV29-1 with TRBJ2-7, with TRBD2 matching 7 bases. The CDR3 is made up of 15 amino acids. Germline V gene sequence: CDR1 SQVTM, CDR2 ANQGSEA. V shed 0 bases and J 3 bases; nucleotides not matched to a gene: 8. CDR3 DNA, as far as it was read: TGCAGCGTTGAAGAGAGGCTAGCGGATAACTACGAG. Encoded protein: CSVEERLADNYE. The full CDR3 protein is CSVEERLADNYEQYF.

The CDR3 bases that were read are TGCGCCAGCAGGGCGGGAGAAGTCGGTTACAATGAG. It specifies CASRAGEVGYNE. The whole CDR3 protein reads CASRAGEVGYNEQFF. The chain is built from TRBV5-1 and TRBJ2-1; 7 nucleotides match TRBD2. The CDR3 end is not reached by the read, which stops 3 residues before it; the germline J gene fills it in. Germline loops: CDR1 SGHRS, CDR2 YFSETQ. The CDR3 is 15 amino acids. The V and J ends lost 5 bases and 4 bases, in that order; junction bases with no gene match: 9.

Regarding this clone: The read stops 3 residues short of the end of the CDR3; the missing end is completed from the germline J gene. V usage is TRBV5-1 and J usage is TRBJ1-2, with TRBD1 matching over 8 bases. After removal of 3 bases from V and 4 bases from J, the junction contained 8 bases not matched to a gene. The CDR3 has 15 residues. CDR1 and CDR2 from the germline V gene are SGHRS and YFSETQ. The chain's CDR3 is CASSSRTGTSYGYTF. The CDR3 DNA, read in part, is TGCGCCAGCAGCTCTCGGACAGGGACCTCCTATGGC.

As for this clone: The read ends 3 residues shy of where the CDR3 ends; the end is completed using the germline J gene. The chain combines TRBV20-1 with TRBJ2-7; 7 bases are a match to TRBD2. Germline V gives CDR1 DFQATT, CDR2 SNEGSKA (reference sequence). CDR3 length: 13 residues. Germline trimming cut 3 bases from V and 4 bases from J; bases unmatched to any gene: 6. The sequenced part of the CDR3 DNA is TGCAGTGCTAGCGGCGGGAGTTGGTACGAG. Translated: CSASGGSWYE. The complete CDR3 protein is CSASGGSWYEQYF.

On this clone itself: The read is 3 residues too short to cover the CDR3 end, so that end is filled in from the germline J gene. The chain employs TRBV12-3 or TRBV12-4 and TRBJ2-7; D not resolved. The CDR3 totals 13 residues. V was cut by 3 bases and J by 3 bases, with 9 bases left in between. The sequenced CDR3 bases are TGTGCCAGCAGTTTGGGCATCAACTACGAG. Amino acid sequence: CASSLGINYE. The whole CDR3 sequence reads CASSLGINYEQYF.